One and the same sample provided the 17 T cell receptor beta chains below, sequenced in a study of T cells in Graves' hyperthyroidism and ophthalmopathy. TCR beta CDR3 region amplification was performed from RNA transcripts. Researchers ran a first-round RT-PCR on the TCR CDR3 using the HTBI primer set. TCRdb used MiXCR to reprocess the multiplex PCR reads, holding one entry per CDR3 protein. The table has approximately 370,000 distinct CDR3 sequences, approximately 18% seen once. Sequences were obtained from blood. These receptors originate from a woman younger than 45 with Graves' hyperthyroidism that later progressed to Graves' ophthalmopathy.

This clonotype was observed a handful of times. The chain carries TRBV19 and TRBJ2-7; D not resolved. V was trimmed by 3 bases and J by 0 bases, leaving 12 bases between them. The CDR3 covers 15 residues. The germline gives CDR1 LNHDA, CDR2 SQIVND (reference sequence). DNA for the CDR3: TGTGCCAGTAGTATTGGTCCGGAAAGCTCCTACGAGCAGTACTTC. Its translation: CASSIGPESSYEQYF.

Here the CDR3 reads CASSWNPNAGYTF. CDR3 nucleotides: TGTGCCAGCAGTTGGAACCCGAACGCAGGCTACACCTTC. The V gene is TRBV6-5, the J gene TRBJ1-2; D not certain. From germline, CDR1 is MNHEY and CDR2 SVGAGI. Between the trimmed V and J ends, which lost 4 bases and 8 bases, there was a span of 14 bases. This CDR3 region has 13 residues.

The chain employs TRBV28 and TRBJ1-1, with unresolved D. V was shortened by 4 bases and J by 9 bases, with 6 bases between the two germline ends. The CDR3 totals 10 residues. CDR1 and CDR2 from the germline V gene are MDHEN and SYDVKM. CDR3 sequence: CASSSRKAFF. The CDR3 nucleotides read TGTGCCAGCAGTTCCCGAAAAGCTTTCTTT.

With regard to this clonotype: A read error may be the cause here, since a much bigger clone is one base away. The missing conserved phenylalanine or tryptophan at the end of this CDR3 makes a read error likely. V usage is TRBV9 and J usage is TRBJ1-4; D may be TRBD1 (5 bases). This CDR3 is built from 15 residues. V was pared by 3 bases and J by 4 bases, with 13 bases between. The germline V gene encodes CDR1 SGDLS and CDR2 YYNGEE. The chain's CDR3 is CASSAARGGNEKLFL. In DNA form, the CDR3 reads TGTGCCAGCAGCGCCGCCCGGGGGGGTAATGAAAAACTGTTTCTT.

This clonotype was counted at least ten times. CDR3 sequence reads: CAIMLSGTAIENTGELFF. CDR3 DNA: TGTGCCATCATGCTTTCCGGGACAGCCATAGAGAACACCGGGGAGCTGTTTTTT. The gene calls are TRBV10-3 and TRBJ2-2; TRBD1 matches 7 bases. V shed 7 bases and J 1 base; nucleotides not matched to a gene: 15. This CDR3 is built from 18 residues. Germline CDR1 ENHRY, CDR2 SYGVKD.

There are many counts of this clonotype. The chain is built from TRBV7-9 and TRBJ2-3; no definite D call. Germline CDR1 and CDR2: SEHNR and FQNEAQ (reference sequence). Deletions cut 1 base from V and 2 bases from J, with 10 bases between. CDR3 length equals 15 residues. This chain's CDR3 is CASSLVVGFTDTQYF. Here the CDR3 DNA reads TGTGCCAGCAGCTTAGTTGTTGGTTTCACAGATACGCAGTATTTT.

The gene calls are TRBV6-2 or TRBV6-3 and TRBJ1-5; no reliable D call. Germline values: CDR1 MNHEY, CDR2 SVGEGT. Trimming stripped 0 bases from V and 4 bases from J, with 10 bases between. The CDR3 is 15 residues long. For the CDR3, the DNA is TGTGCCAGCAGTTACTCGAGTGAGGGAAATCAGCCCCAGCATTTT. Amino acids: CASSYSSEGNQPQHF.

V and J are TRBV7-3 and TRBJ2-3; 7 positions match TRBD1. V gave up 5 bases and J gave up 2 bases; unmatched junction bases: 10. This CDR3 contains 16 residues. Germline V CDR1 and CDR2: SGHTA, FQGTGA. The CDR3 coding sequence is TGTGCCAGCAGCCGGACAGGAAGTTCACACACAGATACGCAGTATTTT. Translation gives CASSRTGSSHTDTQYF.

This clonotype was counted ten times or more. This sequence joins TRBV10-3 and TRBJ2-7, with unresolved D. The CDR3 is 12 amino acids. V lost 5 bases, J lost 4 bases, and 9 bases lay in between. In germline, CDR1 is ENHRY, CDR2 SYGVKD. CDR3 in amino acids: CAISSIEYEQYF. CDR3 bases: TGTGCCATCAGTTCCATAGAGTACGAGCAGTACTTC.

This clonotype appeared many times. The chain carries TRBV6-6 and TRBJ2-7; 7 bases align to TRBD1. Trimming at V came to 2 bases and at J to 7 bases, leaving 8 bases not matched to a gene. Germline values: CDR1 MNHNY, CDR2 SVGAGI (reference sequence). The CDR3 sequence is 14 residues long. The CDR3 spells CASSYQTGFGEQYF. CDR3 sequence (DNA): TGTGCCAGCAGTTACCAGACAGGGTTCGGGGAGCAGTACTTC.

At least ten counts were recorded for this clonotype. The chain joins TRBV6-5 to TRBJ1-4, with D possibly TRBD1 on 5 matching bases. V lost 2 bases to trimming and J lost 3 bases, with 7 bases between them. CDR3 length: 14 amino acids. From germline, CDR1 is MNHEY and CDR2 SVGAGI. The CDR3 DNA follows: TGTGCCAGCAGTTACGTGGGGGCTAATGAAAAACTGTTTTTT. Amino acid sequence: CASSYVGANEKLFF.

The rearrangement uses TRBV27 and TRBJ1-5; no definite D call. V dropped 2 bases and J dropped 3 bases, with 11 bases sitting between them. This CDR3 region has 15 residues. The germline V gene encodes CDR1 MNHEY and CDR2 SMNVEV (reference sequence). The CDR3: CASSLVGGNNQPQHF. CDR3 sequence (DNA): TGTGCCAGCAGTTTAGTAGGCGGGAACAATCAGCCCCAGCATTTT.

The genes are TRBV28 and TRBJ1-5; D is possibly TRBD1 (6 bases). CDR1 is MDHEN, CDR2 SYDVKM, per germline. The length of the CDR3 is 13 residues. Trimming pared 6 bases from V and 3 bases from J, leaving 9 bases between. The CDR3 sequence: CASSQGNNQPQHF. CDR3 sequence (DNA): TGTGCCAGCAGCCAGGGGAACAATCAGCCCCAGCATTTT.

The gene calls are TRBV12-3 or TRBV12-4 and TRBJ1-1; 7 nucleotides align to TRBD1. The CDR3 extends over 14 amino acids. The ends lost 6 bases at V and 0 bases at J; junction bases unmatched: 4. The CDR3 spells CASSQGGLNTEAFF. DNA of the CDR3: TGTGCCAGCAGCCAAGGGGGCCTGAACACTGAAGCTTTCTTT.

This clonotype was detected ten times or more. The CDR3 is CASRRLAGVHTDTQYF. CDR3 nucleotides: TGTGCCAGCCGGAGACTAGCGGGGGTACACACAGATACGCAGTATTTT. V gene TRBV6-2 or TRBV6-3 combines with J gene TRBJ2-3, with 12 bases that match TRBD2. V shed 8 bases, J shed 2 bases, and the junction held 8 bases outside the gene matches. CDR1 MNHEY and CDR2 SVGEGT come from the germline V gene. This CDR3 has 16 residues.

Ten or more counts support this clonotype. The V and J genes are TRBV6-1 and TRBJ2-7, with D unresolved. V lost 1 base, J lost 0 bases, and 10 bases lay in between. Germline V gene data show CDR1 as MNHNS and CDR2 as SASEGT. This CDR3 comprises 15 residues. The DNA for the CDR3 is TGTGCCAGCAGTGAAGGACGGCCGAGCTCCTACGAGCAGTACTTC. It translates to CASSEGRPSSYEQYF.

The sample holds many counts of this clonotype. This chain links TRBV18 with TRBJ1-2; D remains unclear. Germline values: CDR1 KGHSH, CDR2 LQKENI. Trimming removed 2 bases at V and 5 bases at J, with 9 bases between. CDR3 length: 13 amino acids. The CDR3 DNA follows: TGTGCCAGCTCACCAGGTCACGAATATGGCTACACCTTC. Its protein product is CASSPGHEYGYTF.